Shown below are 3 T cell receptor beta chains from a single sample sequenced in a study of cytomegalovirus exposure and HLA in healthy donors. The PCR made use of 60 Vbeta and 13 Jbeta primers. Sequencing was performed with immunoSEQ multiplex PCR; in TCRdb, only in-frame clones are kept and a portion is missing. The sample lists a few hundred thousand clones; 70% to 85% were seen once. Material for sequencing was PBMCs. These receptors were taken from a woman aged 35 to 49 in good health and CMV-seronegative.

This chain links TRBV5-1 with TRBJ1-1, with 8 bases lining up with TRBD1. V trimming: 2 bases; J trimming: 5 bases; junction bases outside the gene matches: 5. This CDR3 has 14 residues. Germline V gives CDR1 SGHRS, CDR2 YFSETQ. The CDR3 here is CASSFNRGETEAFF. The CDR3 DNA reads TGCGCCAGCAGCTTTAACAGGGGGGAGACTGAAGCTTTCTTT.

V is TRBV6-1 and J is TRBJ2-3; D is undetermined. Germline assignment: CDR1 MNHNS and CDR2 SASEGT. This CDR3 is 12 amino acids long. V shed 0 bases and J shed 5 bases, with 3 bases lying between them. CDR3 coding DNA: TGTGCCAGCAGTGAAGCTAGAGATACGCAGTATTTT. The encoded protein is CASSEARDTQYF.

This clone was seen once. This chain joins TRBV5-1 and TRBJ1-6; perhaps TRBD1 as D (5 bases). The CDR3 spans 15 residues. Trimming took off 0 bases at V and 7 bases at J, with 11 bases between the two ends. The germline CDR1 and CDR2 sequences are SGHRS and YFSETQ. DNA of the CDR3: TGCGCCAGCAGCTTGGAGTCAGGGATCAATTCACCCCTCCACTTT. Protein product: CASSLESGINSPLHF.